This paragraph reports one T cell receptor (beta chain). For the second PCR, which ran for roughly 6 to 12 cycles, a sample-barcoded 5' primer and a J-beta primer mix were used. One entry per CDR3 protein results from TCRdb running MiXCR on the 5' RACE reads. The table lists roughly 680,000 distinct CDR3 sequences, around 45% of them singletons. These data come from a study of blood T cells in healthy people across ages. Germline lookup yields CDR1 SGHTA and CDR2 FQGTGA. The CDR3 extends over 16 amino acids. The specimen was blood. The sequence was obtained from a woman aged 55-70 years in good health. The chain uses TRBV7-3 and TRBJ2-1; D remains unclear. The J call may be faulty, since TRBJ2-7 better matches the DNA end. CDR3 coding DNA: TGTGCCAGCAGCCCCTCTCCGGCGGTCGGGTACAATGAGCAGTACTTC. This encodes CASSPSPAVGYNEQYF.